This T cell receptor (beta chain) was identified during a study of shared clonotypes between healthy human individuals. Whole-study results and caveats: Naive subsets generally exceeded memory subsets in estimated richness. Only blood was sampled; tissue repertoires likely differ.

Profiling relied on immunoSEQ multiplex PCR, and the TCRdb table lists in-frame clones only, not all of them. The sample includes 2 million to 3 million clones, 80% to 95% of them seen just once. Between the trimmed V and J ends, which lost 6 bases and 4 bases, there was a span of 16 bases. This CDR3 is built from 15 residues. The germline V gene encodes CDR1 KGHSH and CDR2 LQKENI. This clone was observed a few times. The antigen remains undetermined. The rearrangement links TRBV18 to TRBJ2-1, with D uncertain. The sample comprised naive CD4+ T cells from PBMCs. Subset meaning: CD45RA+ positively selected. This receptor was taken from a man in his late teens or twenties in good health. Some clones in this sample may be carry-over from other donors' samples. The CDR3 loop reads CASSQNSNKYNEQFF. The CDR3 region has the DNA TGTGCCAGCTCGCAGAACTCGAATAAGTACAATGAGCAGTTCTTC.